This T cell receptor beta chain was captured by sequencing in a study of T cell responses to AZD1222 COVID-19 vaccine. The CDR3 is 12 residues long. Looked up from germline, CDR1 is KGHSH and CDR2 is LQKENI. Trimming removed 0 bases from V and 4 bases from J, with 1 base in between. Sequenced by immunoSEQ multiplex PCR; TCRdb stores in-frame clones only, minus some. The sample has more than 65,000 clones; around four fifths are singletons. Note on this clone: What it binds is unknown.

Study-wide results and limits: Unmutated variant regions are reportedly the target of nearly half of TCRs that are spike-specific. Rises in breadth and depth of Spike-specific TCRs came after two AZD1222 doses.

This TCR came from an adult in good health. This sample comprised peripheral blood, obtained on day 0 of AZD1222 vaccination. This chain links TRBV18 with TRBJ2-1; D not certain. In DNA form, the CDR3 reads TGTGCCAGCTCACCACCTTACAATGAGCAGTTCTTC. Its translation: CASSPPYNEQFF.